A single sample gave rise to the 14 T cell receptor beta chains below, sequenced in a study of blood T cell repertoires in COVID-19. Assay used: immunoSEQ multiplex PCR; TCRdb lists only in-frame clones, some missing. The table has 200,000 to 300,000 clones, about 85% seen once. Sequenced sample: peripheral blood. The receptors derive from a man aged 60 to 69 who had recovered from COVID-19.

This clone was picked up one time. The rearrangement links TRBV29-1 to TRBJ2-1, with 9 bases that match TRBD1. The CDR3 consists of 14 residues. The germline V gene has CDR1 SQVTM and CDR2 ANQGSEA. V was pared by 5 bases and J by 10 bases, with 12 bases of the junction left unmatched. CDR3 nucleotides: TGCAGCGTTAGTCGGACAGGGGACCCGATCGAGCAGTTCTTC. Its protein is CSVSRTGDPIEQFF.

The chain recombines TRBV27 with TRBJ2-7; no reliable D call. Germline V gene lookup returns CDR1 MNHEY and CDR2 SMNVEV (reference sequence). Trimming cost V 5 bases and J 5 bases, with 13 bases left between them. This CDR3 is 13 amino acids long. CDR3 region: CASSPQVTHEQYF. CDR3 nucleotides: TGTGCCAGCAGTCCGCAGGTTACCCACGAGCAGTACTTC.

The chain is built from TRBV7-9 and TRBJ1-6, with TRBD1 matching 10 bases. Unmatched junction bases numbered 8, after V lost 7 bases and J lost 5 bases. Germline-derived CDR1 and CDR2 are SEHNR and FQNEAQ (reference sequence). The CDR3 is made up of 16 amino acids. CDR3 protein: CASTKRGTGDNSPLHF. DNA for the CDR3: TGTGCCAGCACCAAAAGGGGGACAGGGGATAATTCACCCCTCCACTTT.

The CDR3 is CASSIGQGRETQYF. For the CDR3, the DNA is TGTGCCAGCAGCATCGGACAGGGCCGAGAGACCCAGTACTTC. The rearrangement joins TRBV6-5 to TRBJ2-5, with 8 nucleotides matching TRBD1. With V trimmed by 6 bases and J by 4 bases, 7 bases remained unmatched. Germline lookup yields CDR1 MNHEY and CDR2 SVGAGI. The CDR3 covers 14 residues.

The chain employs TRBV9 and TRBJ2-3; 9 bases are a match to TRBD2. Germline loops: CDR1 SGDLS, CDR2 YYNGEE. V shed 6 bases and J 1 base; nucleotides not matched to a gene: 3. The CDR3 is 14 amino acids. The CDR3 DNA sequence: TGTGCCAGCACGCGACTAGCGGGCACAGATACGCAGTATTTT. This encodes CASTRLAGTDTQYF.

The chain uses TRBV3-1 (or the pseudogene TRBV3-2) and TRBJ1-2; D perhaps matches TRBD1 (6 bases). Per germline, CDR1 LGHDT and CDR2 YNNKEL (reference sequence). V shed 4 bases and J shed 6 bases, with 12 bases lying between them. This CDR3 has 13 amino acids. The CDR3 protein is CASSRDRSNGYTF. The DNA of the CDR3 is TGTGCCAGCAGCCGCGACAGGAGCAATGGCTACACCTTC.

The rearrangement uses TRBV9 and TRBJ2-7; a possible D gene is TRBD2 (6 bases). The CDR3 totals 14 residues. Trimming removed 4 bases at V and 3 bases at J, with 14 bases between. Germline CDR1 and CDR2: SGDLS and YYNGEE. The DNA for the CDR3 is TGTGCCAGCAGCCCGGGGGTAGGAGACTACGAGCAGTACTTC. It translates to CASSPGVGDYEQYF.

The V call is TRBV27, the J call TRBJ1-3; TRBD1 matches at 7 bases. The CDR3 has 16 amino acids. CDR1 and CDR2 from the germline V gene are MNHEY and SMNVEV (reference sequence). V dropped 6 bases and J dropped 0; count of bases not matched to a gene: 8. The chain's CDR3 is CASRPTDRASGNTIYF. Written as DNA, the CDR3 is TGTGCCAGCAGACCAACAGACAGGGCCTCTGGAAACACCATATATTTT.

The genes are TRBV5-1 and TRBJ2-5, with 7 bases fitting TRBD1. This CDR3 comprises 15 residues. Germline CDR1 is SGHRS and CDR2 is YFSETQ. V trimming: 7 bases; J trimming: 1 base; junction bases outside the gene matches: 10. The CDR3 DNA sequence: TGCGCCAGCCACCGGACAGGCGGACCCCAAGAGACCCAGTACTTC. Amino acid sequence: CASHRTGGPQETQYF. Full variable domain (rest looked up from reference TRBV5-1 and TRBJ2-5): KAGVTQTPRYLIKTRGQQVTLSCSPISGHRSVSWYQQTPGQGLQFLFEYFSETQRNKGNFPGRFSGRQFSNSRSEMNVSTLELGDSALYLCASHRTGGPQETQYFGPGTRLLVL.

The chain has TRBV5-1 and TRBJ2-2; TRBD2 matches at 7 bases. The J segment lost 4 bases and the V segment lost 4 bases, leaving 1 base of the junction unmatched. Germline V gives CDR1 SGHRS, CDR2 YFSETQ. The CDR3 consists of 13 residues. The CDR3 loop is CASSREATGELFF. DNA of the CDR3: TGCGCCAGCAGCCGGGAGGCCACCGGGGAGCTGTTTTTT.

The sample holds a few counts of this clone. The CDR3 DNA is TGTGCCAGCTCACCAGTCGGGGGCACAGATACGCAGTATTTT. Its protein is CASSPVGGTDTQYF. The chain carries TRBV18 and TRBJ2-3, with D possibly matching TRBD2 (5 bases). This CDR3 comprises 14 residues. The V gene lost 2 bases and the J gene lost 1 base, with 7 bases spanning the gap. Germline loops: CDR1 KGHSH, CDR2 LQKENI.

The chain has TRBV29-1 and TRBJ1-2; a weak D match, TRBD1 (6 bases). The germline V and J ends were trimmed by 7 bases and 8 bases, with 20 bases remaining between them. Germline CDR1 is SQVTM and CDR2 is ANQGSEA. The CDR3 totals 13 residues. CDR3 sequence (DNA): TGCAGCGCCCAAGGGGGGGGGCGCGGGGGCTACACCTTC. Translating it yields CSAQGGGRGGYTF. Drawing the rest from reference TRBV29-1 and TRBJ1-2, the complete variable domain is SAVISQKPSRDICQRGTSLTIQCQVDSQVTMMFWYRQQPGQSLTLIATANQGSEATYESGFVIDKFPISRPNLTFSTLTVSNMSPEDSSIYLCSAQGGGRGGYTFGSGTRLTVV.

The V and J genes are TRBV24-1 and TRBJ2-2, with TRBD1 matching over 7 bases. The V segment lost 2 bases and the J segment 4 bases; nucleotides outside the gene matches: 12. Per germline, CDR1 KGHDR and CDR2 SFDVKD. This CDR3 has 18 residues. In nucleotides, the CDR3 is TGTGCCACCAGTGATTATAGACGGGACAGAAGAATCACCGGGGAGCTGTTTTTT. Its translation: CATSDYRRDRRITGELFF.

This rearrangement joins TRBV11-2 to TRBJ1-1; D remains unclear. This CDR3 is 15 amino acids long. V was shortened by 1 base and J by 6 bases, with 15 bases between the two germline ends. Germline CDR1 reads SGHAT; CDR2 reads FQNNGV. The CDR3 DNA reads TGTGCCAGCAGCTTAGTACTATCGGTGTCCGCTGAAGCTTTCTTT. It specifies CASSLVLSVSAEAFF.